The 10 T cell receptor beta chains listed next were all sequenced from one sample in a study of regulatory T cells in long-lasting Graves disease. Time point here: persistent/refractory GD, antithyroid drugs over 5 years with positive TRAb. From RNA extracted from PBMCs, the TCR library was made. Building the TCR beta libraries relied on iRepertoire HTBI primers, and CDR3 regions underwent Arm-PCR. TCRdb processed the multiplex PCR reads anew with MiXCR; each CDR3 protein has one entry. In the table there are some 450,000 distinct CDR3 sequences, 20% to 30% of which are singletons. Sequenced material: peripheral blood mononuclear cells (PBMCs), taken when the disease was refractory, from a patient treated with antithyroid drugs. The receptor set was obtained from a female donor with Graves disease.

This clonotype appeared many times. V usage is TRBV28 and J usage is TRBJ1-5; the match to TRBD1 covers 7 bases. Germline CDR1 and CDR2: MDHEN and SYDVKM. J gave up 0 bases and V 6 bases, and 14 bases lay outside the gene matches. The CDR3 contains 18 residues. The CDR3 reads CASSSVMGQRYSNQPQHF. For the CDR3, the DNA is TGTGCCAGCAGCTCGGTTATGGGACAGAGATATAGCAATCAGCCCCAGCATTTT.

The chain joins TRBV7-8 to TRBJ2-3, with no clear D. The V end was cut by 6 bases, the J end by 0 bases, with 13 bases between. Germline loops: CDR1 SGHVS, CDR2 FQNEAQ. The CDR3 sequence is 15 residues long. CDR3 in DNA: TGTGCCAGCAGGCCGAGTTCGTCTAGCACAGATACGCAGTATTTT. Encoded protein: CASRPSSSSTDTQYF.

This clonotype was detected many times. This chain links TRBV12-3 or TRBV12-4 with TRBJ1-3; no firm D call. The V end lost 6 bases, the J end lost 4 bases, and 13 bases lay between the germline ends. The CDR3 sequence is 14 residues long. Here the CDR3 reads CASRSGVSGNTIYF. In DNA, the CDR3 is TGTGCCAGCAGGTCCGGTGTCTCCGGAAACACCATATATTTT.

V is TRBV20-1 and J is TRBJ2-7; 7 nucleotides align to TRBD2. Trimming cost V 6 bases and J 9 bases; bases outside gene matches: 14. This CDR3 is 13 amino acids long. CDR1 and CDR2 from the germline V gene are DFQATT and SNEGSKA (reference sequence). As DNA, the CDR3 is TGCAGTGCCGGCGGGAGATCCTCCCCGGCGCAGTACTTC. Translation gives CSAGGRSSPAQYF.

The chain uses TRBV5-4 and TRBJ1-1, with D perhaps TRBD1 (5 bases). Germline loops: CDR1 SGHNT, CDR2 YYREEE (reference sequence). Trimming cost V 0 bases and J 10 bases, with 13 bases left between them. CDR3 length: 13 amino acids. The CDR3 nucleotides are TGTGCCAGCAGCTTGGAACAGGTATCTGGAGCTTTCTTT. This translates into CASSLEQVSGAFF.

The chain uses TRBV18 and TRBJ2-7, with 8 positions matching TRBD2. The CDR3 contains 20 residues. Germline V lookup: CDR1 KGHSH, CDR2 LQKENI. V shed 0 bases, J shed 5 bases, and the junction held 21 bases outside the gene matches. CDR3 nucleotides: TGTGCCAGCTCACCACCTATCCCGGGAGGGAATAGAAGGCCTAACCACGAGCAGTACTTC. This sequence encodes CASSPPIPGGNRRPNHEQYF.

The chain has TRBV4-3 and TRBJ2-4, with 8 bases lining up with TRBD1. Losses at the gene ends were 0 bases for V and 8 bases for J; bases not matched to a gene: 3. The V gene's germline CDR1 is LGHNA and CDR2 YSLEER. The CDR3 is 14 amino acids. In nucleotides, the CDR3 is TGCGCCAGCAGCCAAGATCACAGGGGGGACATTCAGTACTTC. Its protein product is CASSQDHRGDIQYF.

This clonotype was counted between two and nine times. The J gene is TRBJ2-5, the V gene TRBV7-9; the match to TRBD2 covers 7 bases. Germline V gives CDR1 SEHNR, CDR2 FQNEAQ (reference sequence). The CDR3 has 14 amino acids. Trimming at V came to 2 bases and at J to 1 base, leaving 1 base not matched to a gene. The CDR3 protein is CASSLIAGQETQYF. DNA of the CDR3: TGTGCCAGCAGCTTAATAGCGGGCCAAGAGACCCAGTACTTC.

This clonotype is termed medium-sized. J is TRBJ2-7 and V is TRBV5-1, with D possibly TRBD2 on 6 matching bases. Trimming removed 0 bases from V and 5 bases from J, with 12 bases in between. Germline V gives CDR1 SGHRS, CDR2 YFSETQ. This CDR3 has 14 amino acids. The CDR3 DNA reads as TGCGCCAGCAGCTTGGAGAGGGTAGCGGACGAGCAGTACTTC. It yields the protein CASSLERVADEQYF.

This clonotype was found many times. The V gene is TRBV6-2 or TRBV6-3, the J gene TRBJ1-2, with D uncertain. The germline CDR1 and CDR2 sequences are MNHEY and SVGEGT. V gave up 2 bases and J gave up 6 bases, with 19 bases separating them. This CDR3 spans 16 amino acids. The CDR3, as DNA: TGTGCCAGCAGTTACCTACCAGGCAAACCCCAACATGGCTACACCTTC. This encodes CASSYLPGKPQHGYTF.